This T cell receptor (beta chain) comes out of a study of T cells in Graves' hyperthyroidism and ophthalmopathy. Study results and caveats: Most thyroid clonotypes with frequency above 0.001 were detected in blood.

This CDR3 spans 16 amino acids. The junction had 4 bases not matched to a gene; V was cut back by 3 bases and J by 2 bases. Germline lookup yields CDR1 ENHRY and CDR2 SYGVKD. Patients between 18 and 65 years old had hyperthyroidism, newly diagnosed and lasting under 2 months. Lactation, pregnancy, other autoimmune disease or uncontrolled infection excluded patients. The authors obtained PBMCs from 9 to 10 ml of fresh peripheral blood. There are a few counts of this clonotype. Antigen: not known. Researchers amplified the TCR beta CDR3 regions from RNA transcripts. First-round RT-PCR with HTBI primers amplified the TCR CDR3 region. Each CDR3 protein is one row after TCRdb ran MiXCR on the multiplex PCR reads. The sample includes approximately 610,000 distinct CDR3 sequences, 16% seen only once; the top ten take 15% to 20%.

The sequenced sample consisted of blood. V gene TRBV10-3 combines with J gene TRBJ2-2, with 9 bases fitting TRBD2. The sequence derives from a woman younger than 35 with Graves' hyperthyroidism. The CDR3 loop reads CAISDGLAGNTGELFF. CDR3 nucleotide sequence: TGTGCCATCAGTGATGGTCTAGCGGGAAACACCGGGGAGCTGTTTTTT.